This TCR beta chain derives from a study of OX40 agonist ivuxolimab in advanced cancers. Measured with immunoSEQ multiplex PCR; TCRdb has only the in-frame clones, and not every one. Found here are 35,000 to 50,000 clones, about 86% of them singletons; the top ten hold roughly a fifth. Deletions cut 0 bases from V and 1 base from J, with 16 bases between. The CDR3 totals 17 residues. Per germline, CDR1 MGHRA and CDR2 YSYEKL. This material consisted of CD4+ or CD8+ T cells sorted from blood, taken in a trial of the OX40 agonist ivuxolimab. The source is an adult with an advanced solid tumor such as melanoma, head and neck, liver or kidney cancer. This sequence joins TRBV4-1 and TRBJ2-7; D is uncertain. DNA for the CDR3: TGCGCCAGCAGCCAAGATGCCCAGAGTCCCGTTTCCTACGAGCAGTACTTC. Translated, it gives CASSQDAQSPVSYEQYF.